A selection of T cell receptor beta chains follows, all from one sample in a study of T cell responses to AZD1222 COVID-19 vaccine. Measured with immunoSEQ multiplex PCR; TCRdb has only the in-frame clones, and not every one. The sample shows about 120,000 clones, about four fifths of them seen only once. Source: peripheral blood, taken on day 0 of AZD1222 vaccination. The receptors derive from an adult in good health. Both conserved end residues are part of each CDR3. The D gene is left open where the match is weak.

TRBD2 | TRBV9 | CASSAGLAGGETQYF
. | TRBV6-2/TRBV6-3 | CASSYQGRWGAEAFF
TRBD2 | TRBV7-6 | CASSRAGGASSYEQYF
. | TRBV7-2 | CASSPNLGGSEAFF
TRBD2 | TRBV9 | CASSPLPAGGSYNEQFF
TRBD2 | TRBV4-3 | CASSQGTSGYEQYF
. | TRBV10-1 | CASRAGSGGEQYF
. | TRBV7-8 | CASSPGPKEKLFF
. | TRBV27 | CASSFGSYNSPLHF
TRBD1 | TRBV6-2/TRBV6-3 | CASRPTRGRWAFF
. | TRBV6-5 | CASSLGPGNNEQFF
. | TRBV18 | CASSPRGETQYF
TRBD2 | TRBV7-8 | CASSLEASGSYEQYF
TRBD2 | TRBV7-9 | CASSSNLGLADYNEQFF
TRBD1 | TRBV3-1/TRBV3-2 | CASSFRDRATGELFF
TRBD2 | TRBV6-6 | CASSQTSGGTDTQYF